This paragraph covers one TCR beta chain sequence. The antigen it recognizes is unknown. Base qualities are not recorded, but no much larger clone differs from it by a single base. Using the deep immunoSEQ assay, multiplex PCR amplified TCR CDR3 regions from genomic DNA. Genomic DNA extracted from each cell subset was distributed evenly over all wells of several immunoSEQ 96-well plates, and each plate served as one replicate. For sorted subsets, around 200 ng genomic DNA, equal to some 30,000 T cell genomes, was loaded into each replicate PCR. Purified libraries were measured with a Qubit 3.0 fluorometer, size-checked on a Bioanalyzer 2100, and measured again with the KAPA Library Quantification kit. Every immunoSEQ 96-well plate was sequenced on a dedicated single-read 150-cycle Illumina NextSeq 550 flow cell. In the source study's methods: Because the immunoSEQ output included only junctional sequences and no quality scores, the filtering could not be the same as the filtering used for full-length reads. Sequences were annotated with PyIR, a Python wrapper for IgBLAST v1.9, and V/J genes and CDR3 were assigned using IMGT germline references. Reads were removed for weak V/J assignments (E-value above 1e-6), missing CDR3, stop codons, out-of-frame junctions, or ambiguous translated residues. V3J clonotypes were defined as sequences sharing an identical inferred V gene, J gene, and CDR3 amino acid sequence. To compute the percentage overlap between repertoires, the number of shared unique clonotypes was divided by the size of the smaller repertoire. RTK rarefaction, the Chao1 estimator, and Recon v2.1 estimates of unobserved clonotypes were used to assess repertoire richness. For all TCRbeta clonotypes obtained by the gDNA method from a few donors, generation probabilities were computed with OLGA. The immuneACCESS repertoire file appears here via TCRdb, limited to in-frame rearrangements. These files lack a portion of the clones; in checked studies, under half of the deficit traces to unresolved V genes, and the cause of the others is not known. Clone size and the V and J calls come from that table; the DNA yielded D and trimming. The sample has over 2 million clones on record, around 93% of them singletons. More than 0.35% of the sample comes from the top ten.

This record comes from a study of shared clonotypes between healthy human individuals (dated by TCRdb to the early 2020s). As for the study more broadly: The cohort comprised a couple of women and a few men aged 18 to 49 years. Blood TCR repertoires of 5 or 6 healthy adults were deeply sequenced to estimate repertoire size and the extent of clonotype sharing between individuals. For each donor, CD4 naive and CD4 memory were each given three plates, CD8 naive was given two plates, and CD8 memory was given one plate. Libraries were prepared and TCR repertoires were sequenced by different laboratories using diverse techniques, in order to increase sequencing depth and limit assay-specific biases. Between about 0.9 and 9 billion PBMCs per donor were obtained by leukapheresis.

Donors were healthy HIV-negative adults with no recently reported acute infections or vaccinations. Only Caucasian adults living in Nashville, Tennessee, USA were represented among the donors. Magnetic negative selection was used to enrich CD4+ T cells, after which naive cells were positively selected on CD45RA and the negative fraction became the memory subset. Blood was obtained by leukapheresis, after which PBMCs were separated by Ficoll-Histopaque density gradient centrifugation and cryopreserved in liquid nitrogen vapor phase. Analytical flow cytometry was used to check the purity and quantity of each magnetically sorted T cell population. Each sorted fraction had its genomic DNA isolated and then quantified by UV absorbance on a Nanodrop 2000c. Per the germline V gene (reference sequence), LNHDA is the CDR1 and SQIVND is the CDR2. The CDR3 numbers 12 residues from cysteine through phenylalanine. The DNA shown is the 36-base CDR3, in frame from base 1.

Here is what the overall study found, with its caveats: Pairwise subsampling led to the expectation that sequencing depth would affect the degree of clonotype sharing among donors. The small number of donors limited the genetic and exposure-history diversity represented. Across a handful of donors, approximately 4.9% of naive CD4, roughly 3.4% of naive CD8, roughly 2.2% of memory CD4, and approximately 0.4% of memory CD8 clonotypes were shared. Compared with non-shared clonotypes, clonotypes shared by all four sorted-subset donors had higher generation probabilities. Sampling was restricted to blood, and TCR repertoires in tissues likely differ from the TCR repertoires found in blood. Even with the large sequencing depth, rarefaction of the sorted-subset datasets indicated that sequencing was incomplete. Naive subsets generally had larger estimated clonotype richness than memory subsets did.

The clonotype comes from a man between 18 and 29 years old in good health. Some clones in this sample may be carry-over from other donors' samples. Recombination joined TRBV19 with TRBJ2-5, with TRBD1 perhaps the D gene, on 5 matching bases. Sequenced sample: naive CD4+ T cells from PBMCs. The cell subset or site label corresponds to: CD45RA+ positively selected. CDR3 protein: CARKRTQETQYF. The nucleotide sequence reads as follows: TGTGCTCGAAAACGGACACAGGAGACCCAGTACTTC. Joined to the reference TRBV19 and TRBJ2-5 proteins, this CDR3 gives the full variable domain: DGGITQSPKYLFRKEGQNVTLSCEQNLNHDAMYWYRQDPGQGLRLIYYSQIVNDFQKGDIAEGYSVSREKKESFPLTVTSAQKNPTAFYLCARKRTQETQYFGPGTRLLVL.